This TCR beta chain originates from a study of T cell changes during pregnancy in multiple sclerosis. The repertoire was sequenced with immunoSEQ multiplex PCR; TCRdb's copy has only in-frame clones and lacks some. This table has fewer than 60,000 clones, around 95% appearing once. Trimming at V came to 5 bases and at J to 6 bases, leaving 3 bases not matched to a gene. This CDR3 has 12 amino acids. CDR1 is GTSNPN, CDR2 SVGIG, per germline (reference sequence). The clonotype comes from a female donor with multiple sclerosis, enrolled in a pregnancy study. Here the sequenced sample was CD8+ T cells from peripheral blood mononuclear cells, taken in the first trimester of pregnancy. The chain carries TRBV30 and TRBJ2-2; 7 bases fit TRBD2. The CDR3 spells CAWDGGAGELFF. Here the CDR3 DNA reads TGTGCCTGGGATGGGGGGGCCGGGGAGCTGTTTTTT.